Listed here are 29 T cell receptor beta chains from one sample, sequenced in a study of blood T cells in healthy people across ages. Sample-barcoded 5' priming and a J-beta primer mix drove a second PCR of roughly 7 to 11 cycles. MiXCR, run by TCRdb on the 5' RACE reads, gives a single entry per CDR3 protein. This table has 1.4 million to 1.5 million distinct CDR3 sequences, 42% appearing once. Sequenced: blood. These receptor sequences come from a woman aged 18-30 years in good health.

The CDR3 nucleotides are TGTGCCAGCCGACTAGCGGGAACGATAGGAGAGACCCAGTTCTTC. It translates to CASRLAGTIGETQFF. V usage is TRBV6-5 and J usage is TRBJ2-5; 11 bases match TRBD2. The J call is uncertain, as TRBJ2-1 better fits the DNA end. The CDR3 is 15 amino acids. CDR1 MNHEY and CDR2 SVGAGI come from the germline V gene.

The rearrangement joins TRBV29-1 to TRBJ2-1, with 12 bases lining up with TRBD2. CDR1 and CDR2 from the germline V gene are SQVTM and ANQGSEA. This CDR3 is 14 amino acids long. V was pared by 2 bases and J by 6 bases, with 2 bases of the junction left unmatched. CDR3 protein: CSVERTSGINEQFF. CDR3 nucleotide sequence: TGCAGCGTTGAACGGACTAGCGGGATCAATGAGCAGTTCTTC.

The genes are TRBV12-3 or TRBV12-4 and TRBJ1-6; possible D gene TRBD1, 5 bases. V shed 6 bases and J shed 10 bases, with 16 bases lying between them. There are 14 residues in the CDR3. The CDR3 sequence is CASSPGRGRSPLHF. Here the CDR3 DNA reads TGTGCCAGCAGCCCGGGACGAGGCAGGTCACCCCTCCACTTT.

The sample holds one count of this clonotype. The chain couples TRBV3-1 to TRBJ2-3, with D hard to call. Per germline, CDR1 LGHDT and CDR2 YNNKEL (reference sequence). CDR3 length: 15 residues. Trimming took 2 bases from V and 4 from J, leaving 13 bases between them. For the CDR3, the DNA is TGTGCCAGCAGCCAACCCCGGAACAGCGCAGATACGCAGTATTTT. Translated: CASSQPRNSADTQYF.

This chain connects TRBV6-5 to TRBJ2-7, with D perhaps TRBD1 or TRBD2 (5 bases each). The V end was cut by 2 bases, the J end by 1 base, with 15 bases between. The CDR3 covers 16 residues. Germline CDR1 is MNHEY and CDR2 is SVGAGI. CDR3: CASSYARDPLSYEQYF. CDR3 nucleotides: TGTGCCAGCAGTTACGCCCGGGACCCTCTTTCCTACGAGCAGTACTTC.

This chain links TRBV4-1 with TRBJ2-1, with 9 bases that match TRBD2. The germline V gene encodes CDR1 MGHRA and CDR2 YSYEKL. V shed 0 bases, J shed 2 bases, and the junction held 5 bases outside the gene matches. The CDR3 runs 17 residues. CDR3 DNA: TGCGCCAGCAGCCAAGAACCAGCGGGAGGCCCCTACAATGAGCAGTTCTTC. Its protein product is CASSQEPAGGPYNEQFF.

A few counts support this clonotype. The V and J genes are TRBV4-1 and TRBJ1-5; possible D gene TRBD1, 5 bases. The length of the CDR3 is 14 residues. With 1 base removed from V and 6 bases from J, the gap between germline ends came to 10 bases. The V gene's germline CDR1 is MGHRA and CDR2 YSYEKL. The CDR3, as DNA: TGCGCCAGCAGCCAAGGAGGGGATCGTCAGCCCCAGCATTTT. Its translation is CASSQGGDRQPQHF.

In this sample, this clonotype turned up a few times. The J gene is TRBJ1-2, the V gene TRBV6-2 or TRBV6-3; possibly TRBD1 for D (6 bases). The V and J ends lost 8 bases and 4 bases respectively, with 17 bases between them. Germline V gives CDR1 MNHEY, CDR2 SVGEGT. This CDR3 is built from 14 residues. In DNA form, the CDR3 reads TGTGCCAGCTTCGGGGGAGACAGGACCTATGGCTACACCTTC. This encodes CASFGGDRTYGYTF.

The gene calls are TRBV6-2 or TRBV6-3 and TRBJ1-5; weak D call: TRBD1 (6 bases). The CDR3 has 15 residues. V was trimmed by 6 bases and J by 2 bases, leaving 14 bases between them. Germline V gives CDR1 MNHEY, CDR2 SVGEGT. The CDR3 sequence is CASSAHRTGNQPQHF. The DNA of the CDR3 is TGTGCCAGCAGCGCCCATAGGACAGGCAATCAGCCCCAGCATTTT.

DNA of the CDR3: TGTGCCTGGAGTGGACAACAGGGTCCAGGTCGGGGGCAGTATTTT. Its translation: CAWSGQQGPGRGQYF. The chain recombines TRBV30 with TRBJ2-3, with a weak D call TRBD1 (6 bases). The CDR3 is 15 amino acids. CDR1 is GTSNPN, CDR2 SVGIG, per germline (reference sequence). Trimming removed 1 base from V and 11 bases from J, with 22 bases in between.

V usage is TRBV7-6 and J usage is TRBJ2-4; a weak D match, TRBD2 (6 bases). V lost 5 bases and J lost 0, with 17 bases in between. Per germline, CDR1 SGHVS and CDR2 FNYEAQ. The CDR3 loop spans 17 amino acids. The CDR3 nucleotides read TGTGCCAGCAGCCCCCGCCGGGAGAGAAGAGCCAAAAACATTCAGTACTTC. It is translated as CASSPRRERRAKNIQYF.

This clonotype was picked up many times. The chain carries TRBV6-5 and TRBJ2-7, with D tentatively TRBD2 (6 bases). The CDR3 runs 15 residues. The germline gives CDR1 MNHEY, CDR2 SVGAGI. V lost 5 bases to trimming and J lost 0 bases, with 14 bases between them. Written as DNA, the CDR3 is TGTGCCAGCAGTCCCGGGACTGGTTTCTCCTACGAGCAGTACTTC. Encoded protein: CASSPGTGFSYEQYF.

CDR3 bases: TGTGCCAGCGGAGCGGGTTACTCCTCCGGAGAGCAGTTCTTC. This encodes CASGAGYSSGEQFF. The V call is TRBV5-6, the J call TRBJ2-1, with D tentatively TRBD2 (6 bases). The CDR3 totals 14 residues. Trimming left V 7 bases short and J 10 bases short, with 21 bases between. Looked up from germline, CDR1 is SGHDT and CDR2 is YYEEEE.

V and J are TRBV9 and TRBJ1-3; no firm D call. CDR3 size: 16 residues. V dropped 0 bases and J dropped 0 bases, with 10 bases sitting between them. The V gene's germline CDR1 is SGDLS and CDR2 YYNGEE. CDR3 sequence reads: CASSVEEARSGNTIYF. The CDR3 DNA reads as TGTGCCAGCAGCGTAGAGGAGGCCCGCTCTGGAAACACCATATATTTT. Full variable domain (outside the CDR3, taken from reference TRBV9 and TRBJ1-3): DSGVTQTPKHLITATGQRVTLRCSPRSGDLSVYWYQQSLDQGLQFLIQYYNGEERAKGNILERFSAQQFPDLHSELNLSSLELGDSALYFCASSVEEARSGNTIYFGEGSWLTVV.

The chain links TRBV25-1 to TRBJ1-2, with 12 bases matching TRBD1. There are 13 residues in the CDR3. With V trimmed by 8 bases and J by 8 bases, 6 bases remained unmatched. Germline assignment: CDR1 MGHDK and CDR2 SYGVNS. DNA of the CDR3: TGTGCCAGCGGGACAGGGGGCTCTCGGGGCTACACCTTC. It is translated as CASGTGGSRGYTF.

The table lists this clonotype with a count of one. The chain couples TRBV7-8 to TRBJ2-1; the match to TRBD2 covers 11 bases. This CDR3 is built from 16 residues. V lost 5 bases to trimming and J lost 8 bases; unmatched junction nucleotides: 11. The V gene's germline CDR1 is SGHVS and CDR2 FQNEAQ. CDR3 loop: CASSQIAGGAWDEQFF. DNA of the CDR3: TGTGCCAGCAGCCAGATAGCGGGGGGGGCCTGGGATGAGCAGTTCTTC. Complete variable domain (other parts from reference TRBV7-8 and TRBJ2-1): GAGVSQSPRYKVAKRGQDVALRCDPISGHVSLFWYQQALGQGPEFLTYFQNEAQLDKSGLPSDRFFAERPEGSVSTLKIQRTQQEDSAVYLCASSQIAGGAWDEQFFGPGTRLTVL.

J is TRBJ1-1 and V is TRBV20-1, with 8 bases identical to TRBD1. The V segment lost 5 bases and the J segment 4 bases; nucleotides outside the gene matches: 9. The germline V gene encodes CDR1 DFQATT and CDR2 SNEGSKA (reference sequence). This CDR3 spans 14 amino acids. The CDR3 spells CSACVQGAGTEAFF. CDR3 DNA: TGCAGTGCTTGCGTCCAGGGGGCCGGCACTGAAGCTTTCTTT.

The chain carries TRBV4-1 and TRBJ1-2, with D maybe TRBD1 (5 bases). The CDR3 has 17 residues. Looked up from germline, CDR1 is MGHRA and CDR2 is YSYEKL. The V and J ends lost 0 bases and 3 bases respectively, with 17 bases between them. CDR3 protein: CASSQDGSRGSYYGYTF. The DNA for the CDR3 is TGCGCCAGCAGCCAAGATGGATCGAGGGGCAGCTACTATGGCTACACCTTC.

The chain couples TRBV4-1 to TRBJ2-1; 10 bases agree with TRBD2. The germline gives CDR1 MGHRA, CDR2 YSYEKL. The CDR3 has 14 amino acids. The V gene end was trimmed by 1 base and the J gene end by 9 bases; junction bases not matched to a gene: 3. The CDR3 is CASSQAERGGEQFF. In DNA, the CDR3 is TGCGCCAGCAGCCAAGCCGAGCGGGGGGGTGAGCAGTTCTTC.

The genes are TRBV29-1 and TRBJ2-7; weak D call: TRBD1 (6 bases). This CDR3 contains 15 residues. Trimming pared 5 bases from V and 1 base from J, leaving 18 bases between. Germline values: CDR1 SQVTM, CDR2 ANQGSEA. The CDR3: CSVLPQGTTSYEQYF. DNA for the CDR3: TGCAGCGTTTTGCCGCAGGGGACCACGTCCTACGAGCAGTACTTC.

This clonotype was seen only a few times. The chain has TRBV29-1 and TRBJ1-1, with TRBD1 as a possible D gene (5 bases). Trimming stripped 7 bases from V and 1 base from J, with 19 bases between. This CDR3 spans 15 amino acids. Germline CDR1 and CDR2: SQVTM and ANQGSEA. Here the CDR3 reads CSGYGATVGNTEAFF. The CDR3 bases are TGCAGCGGTTACGGGGCCACGGTAGGGAACACTGAAGCTTTCTTT.

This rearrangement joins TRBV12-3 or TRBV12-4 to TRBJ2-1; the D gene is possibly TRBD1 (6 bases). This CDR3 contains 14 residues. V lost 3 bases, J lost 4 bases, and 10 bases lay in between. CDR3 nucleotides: TGTGCCAGCAGTTTTGCTGGACAGTACAATGAGCAGTTCTTC. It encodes CASSFAGQYNEQFF.

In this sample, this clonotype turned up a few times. This CDR3 is CASSVARGAYNEQFF. The CDR3 DNA reads TGTGCCAGCAGCGTAGCGCGGGGGGCCTACAATGAGCAGTTCTTC. The rearrangement uses TRBV9 and TRBJ2-1; TRBD2 matches at 8 bases. Germline assignment: CDR1 SGDLS and CDR2 YYNGEE. The V and J ends lost 0 bases and 2 bases, in that order; junction bases with no gene match: 1. This CDR3 contains 15 residues.

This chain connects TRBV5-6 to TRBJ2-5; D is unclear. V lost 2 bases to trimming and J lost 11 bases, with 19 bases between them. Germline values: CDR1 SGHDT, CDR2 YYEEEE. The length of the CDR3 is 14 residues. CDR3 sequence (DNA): TGTGCCAGCAGCTTCCTGGGCCCTTCGTTTGAGCAGTACTTC. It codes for CASSFLGPSFEQYF. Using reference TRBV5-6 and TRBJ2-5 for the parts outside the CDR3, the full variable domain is DAGVTQSPTHLIKTRGQQVTLRCSPKSGHDTVSWYQQALGQGPQFIFQYYEEEERQRGNFPDRFSGHQFPNYSSELNVNALLLGDSALYLCASSFLGPSFEQYFGPGTRLLVL.

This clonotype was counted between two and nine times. The CDR3 spells CAISESWAGFPGYTF. In DNA, the CDR3 is TGTGCCATCAGTGAGTCTTGGGCAGGGTTCCCTGGCTACACCTTC. The J gene is TRBJ1-2, the V gene TRBV10-3, with a possible D match to TRBD1 (5 bases). Between the trimmed V and J ends, which lost 0 bases and 7 bases, there was a span of 15 bases. The germline V gene encodes CDR1 ENHRY and CDR2 SYGVKD. CDR3 length equals 15 residues.

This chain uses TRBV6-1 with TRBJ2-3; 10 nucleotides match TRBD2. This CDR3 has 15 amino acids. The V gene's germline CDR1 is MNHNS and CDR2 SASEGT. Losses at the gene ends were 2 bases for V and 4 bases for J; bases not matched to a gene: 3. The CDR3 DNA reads TGTGCCAGCAGTGAAACTAGCGGGACGGCAGATACGCAGTATTTT. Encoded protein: CASSETSGTADTQYF.

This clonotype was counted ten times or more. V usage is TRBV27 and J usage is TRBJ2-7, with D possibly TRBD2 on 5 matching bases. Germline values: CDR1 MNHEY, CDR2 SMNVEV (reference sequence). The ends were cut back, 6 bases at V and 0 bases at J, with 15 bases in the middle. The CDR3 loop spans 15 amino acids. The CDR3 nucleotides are TGTGCCAGCAGCCGCTGGGCGGGTAGCTCCTACGAGCAGTACTTC. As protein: CASSRWAGSSYEQYF.

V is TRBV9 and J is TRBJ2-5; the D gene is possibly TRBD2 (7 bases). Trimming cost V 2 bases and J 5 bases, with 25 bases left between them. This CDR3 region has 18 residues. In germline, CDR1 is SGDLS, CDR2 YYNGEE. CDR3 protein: CASSVRPGGRVLFETQYF. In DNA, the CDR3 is TGTGCCAGCAGCGTGCGACCGGGGGGCCGCGTTTTGTTCGAGACCCAGTACTTC.

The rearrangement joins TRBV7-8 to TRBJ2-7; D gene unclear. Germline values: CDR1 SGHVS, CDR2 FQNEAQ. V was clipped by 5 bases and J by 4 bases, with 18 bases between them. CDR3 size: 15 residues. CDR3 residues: CASSPPWAAGYEQYF. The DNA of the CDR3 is TGTGCCAGCAGCCCCCCCTGGGCTGCTGGGTACGAGCAGTACTTC.